Below are 19 T cell receptor beta chains sequenced from a single sample in a study of neurological immune-mediated disorders (dated by TCRdb to the late 2010s). The library was obtained by 5' RACE. The run used an Illumina HiSeq 2500. The raw public data were reprocessed by TCRdb itself: fastp quality trimming at Q25, MiXCR clonotype calling, in-frame beta chains only. Every distinct CDR3 protein forms one entry, paired with its most common genes and DNA. Within this sample are over 35,000 distinct CDR3 sequences, with 2% to 3% of them counted one time only. Of the sample, roughly 12% is held by the ten largest clones. The source material was PBMCs. These receptors were collected from a man aged 30 to 45 with multiple sclerosis.

Worth noting for this clonotype: Given a much more abundant clone one base away, this may be a read error. The chain links TRBV12-3 or TRBV12-4 to TRBJ1-6, with D perhaps matching TRBD1 (5 bases). The length of the CDR3 is 14 residues. CDR3 DNA sequence: TGTGCCAGCAGTTTATGGGGGGGAGATTCACACCTCCACTTT. Protein product: CASSLWGGDSHLHF.

This clonotype was counted many times. The chain has TRBV29-1 and TRBJ1-1; D uncertain. V lost 7 bases and J 0 bases, leaving 15 bases between the germline ends. CDR1 is SQVTM and CDR2 is ANQGSEA in the germline V gene. This CDR3 contains 14 residues. This CDR3 reads CSARTANMNTEAFF. Here the CDR3 DNA reads TGCAGCGCCCGGACGGCTAACATGAACACTGAAGCTTTCTTT.

This clonotype turned up a few times. Relative to the germline gene, one junction end is altered; a read error may explain this. This sequence joins TRBV12-3 or TRBV12-4 and TRBJ2-1, with TRBD1 matching over 8 bases. CDR3 length: 12 amino acids. This chain's CDR3 is CDSSRQGYEQFF. In DNA, the CDR3 is TGTGACAGCAGCAGACAGGGGTATGAGCAGTTCTTC.

This clonotype was found many times. The J gene is TRBJ2-1, the V gene TRBV25-1; 9 nucleotides agree with TRBD2. CDR3 length: 15 residues. V dropped 6 bases and J dropped 9; count of bases not matched to a gene: 12. Germline CDR1 is MGHDK and CDR2 is SYGVNS. The chain's CDR3 is CASSRRGSGRLEQFF. As DNA, the CDR3 is TGTGCCAGCAGCCGACGGGGTAGCGGGAGACTTGAGCAGTTCTTC. Drawing the rest from reference TRBV25-1 and TRBJ2-1, the complete variable domain is EADIYQTPRYLVIGTGKKITLECSQTMGHDKMYWYQQDPGMELHLIHYSYGVNSTEKGDLSSESTVSRIRTEHFPLTLESARPSHTSQYLCASSRRGSGRLEQFFGPGTRLTVL.

This clonotype occurred many times. The chain uses TRBV20-1 and TRBJ1-5; D might be TRBD1 (5 bases). This CDR3 has 15 amino acids. The V gene's germline CDR1 is DFQATT and CDR2 SNEGSKA (reference sequence). The CDR3 sequence is CSTINTAGGNQPQHF. CDR3 bases: TGCAGCACAATAAACACGGCGGGGGGCAATCAGCCCCAGCATTTT.

Many counts were recorded for this clonotype. The chain uses TRBV18 and TRBJ1-6, with D uncertain. The germline V and J ends were trimmed by 3 bases and 8 bases, with 11 bases remaining between them. Germline CDR1 and CDR2: KGHSH and LQKENI. This CDR3 spans 14 amino acids. The CDR3, as DNA: TGTGCCAGCTCACCTTGGGGATGGGATTCACCCCTCCACTTT. This codes for CASSPWGWDSPLHF. The full variable domain, in which reference TRBV18 and TRBJ1-6 provide the parts outside the CDR3, is NAGVMQNPRHLVRRRGQEARLRCSPMKGHSHVYWYRQLPEEGLKFMVYLQKENIIDESGMPKERFSAEFPKEGPSILRIQQVVRGDSAAYFCASSPWGWDSPLHFGNGTRLTVT.

There are many counts of this clonotype. The genes are TRBV7-9 and TRBJ1-2; TRBD1 aligns across 7 bases. CDR3 length: 15 amino acids. Germline V gives CDR1 SEHNR, CDR2 FQNEAQ (reference sequence). V shed 1 base, J shed 6 bases, and the junction held 8 bases outside the gene matches. As DNA, the CDR3 is TGTGCCAGCAGCTTAGAAACAGGGGCTAGTAATGGCTACACCTTC. Protein product: CASSLETGASNGYTF.

In its sample, this clonotype was seen many times. In DNA, the CDR3 is TGTGCCAGCAGTTTATTAGCGAACACCGGGGAGCTGTTTTTT. Translating gives CASSLLANTGELFF. The gene calls are TRBV28 and TRBJ2-2, with no clear D. The germline V and J ends were trimmed by 1 base and 0 bases, with 3 bases remaining between them. The CDR3 is 14 residues long. The germline CDR1 and CDR2 sequences are MDHEN and SYDVKM.

The table lists this clonotype with many counts. J is TRBJ2-3 and V is TRBV5-1; 8 bases agree with TRBD2. CDR3 length equals 17 residues. Looked up from germline, CDR1 is SGHRS and CDR2 is YFSETQ. Trimming cost V 3 bases and J 0 bases; bases outside gene matches: 9. Written as DNA, the CDR3 is TGCGCCAGCAGCTCCTCGGGCGGGGGGTGGAGCACAGATACGCAGTATTTT. This encodes CASSSSGGGWSTDTQYF.

This clonotype was counted many times. DNA of the CDR3: TGCGCCAGCAGCTTGGATGGGGGGCACACTGAAGCTTTCTTT. Translation: CASSLDGGHTEAFF. J is TRBJ1-1 and V is TRBV5-1; D perhaps matches TRBD1 (6 bases). This CDR3 spans 14 amino acids. The V gene's germline CDR1 is SGHRS and CDR2 YFSETQ. V dropped 0 bases and J dropped 3 bases, with 9 bases sitting between them.

This clonotype was counted many times. This chain joins TRBV7-2 and TRBJ2-7; D is ambiguous. CDR1 and CDR2 (germline): SGHTA, FQGNSA. This CDR3 is built from 14 residues. V lost 6 bases, J lost 1 base, and 13 bases lay in between. CDR3 loop: CASSSPVRSYEQYF. The CDR3 DNA sequence: TGTGCCAGCAGTAGTCCAGTCAGGTCCTACGAGCAGTACTTC.

This clonotype has a count of ten or more. The V and J genes are TRBV20-1 and TRBJ1-6; 9 nucleotides agree with TRBD1. CDR1 is DFQATT and CDR2 is SNEGSKA in the germline V gene (reference sequence). The CDR3 is 15 amino acids. With 2 bases clipped from V and 11 bases from J, the junction kept 10 bases outside the gene matches. As DNA, the CDR3 is TGCAGTGCTAGACCCCCGGGACAGGGAAGGCCACCCCTCCACTTT. Translating it yields CSARPPGQGRPPLHF.

This clonotype was observed many times. This rearrangement joins TRBV20-1 to TRBJ2-1; TRBD2 matches at 7 bases. This CDR3 has 14 amino acids. The trim removed 1 base at V and 4 bases at J, leaving 4 bases unmatched. The germline V gene encodes CDR1 DFQATT and CDR2 SNEGSKA (reference sequence). CDR3 sequence: CSARGGLEYNEQFF. DNA for the CDR3: TGCAGTGCTAGAGGCGGACTAGAATACAATGAGCAGTTCTTC.

At least ten counts were recorded for this clonotype. The chain links TRBV6-5 to TRBJ1-2; unclear D gene. Between the trimmed V and J ends, which lost 2 bases and 4 bases, there was a span of 11 bases. This CDR3 contains 14 residues. Germline V gene sequence: CDR1 MNHEY, CDR2 SVGAGI. The CDR3: CASSYGAGAYGYTF. CDR3 coding DNA: TGTGCCAGCAGTTACGGCGCAGGAGCCTATGGCTACACCTTC.

This clonotype was counted only a few times. The chain is built from TRBV2 and TRBJ1-5; perhaps TRBD1 as D (5 bases). CDR3 length equals 14 residues. Trimming removed 6 bases at V and 1 base at J, with 10 bases between. Germline values: CDR1 SNHLY, CDR2 FYNNEI. The CDR3 sequence is CASRLGRSNQPQHF. The CDR3 coding sequence is TGTGCCAGCAGGCTGGGACGGAGCAATCAGCCCCAGCATTTT.

This clonotype was counted many times. The chain links TRBV12-3 or TRBV12-4 to TRBJ2-4, with 10 bases matching TRBD1. V lost 4 bases to trimming and J lost 1 base; unmatched junction nucleotides: 4. The CDR3 is 16 amino acids. The CDR3 DNA is TGTGCCAGCAGTTCGGGACAGGGGACCGCCAAAAACATTCAGTACTTC. Amino acid sequence: CASSSGQGTAKNIQYF.

This clonotype has ten or more counts. V usage is TRBV6-2 or TRBV6-3 and J usage is TRBJ1-5; TRBD1 might be the D (6 bases). The V end lost 6 bases, the J end lost 1 base, and 10 bases lay between the germline ends. CDR3 length: 14 amino acids. The V gene's germline CDR1 is MNHEY and CDR2 SVGEGT. CDR3 bases: TGTGCCAGCAGCCAAACAGGGAGCAATCAGCCCCAGCATTTT. Amino acids: CASSQTGSNQPQHF.

There are many counts of this clonotype. The rearrangement uses TRBV7-2 and TRBJ2-5; 7 nucleotides match TRBD2. After removal of 1 base from V and 8 bases from J, the junction contained 13 bases not matched to a gene. The CDR3 is made up of 16 amino acids. The germline gives CDR1 SGHTA, CDR2 FQGNSA. The CDR3 here is CASSLVGGRDRSTQYF. In nucleotides, the CDR3 is TGTGCCAGCAGCTTAGTGGGTGGGAGGGACCGGAGCACCCAGTACTTC.

This clonotype was observed many times. The chain joins TRBV7-9 to TRBJ1-1; a possible D gene is TRBD1 (6 bases). Germline assignment: CDR1 SEHNR and CDR2 FQNEAQ (reference sequence). The CDR3 runs to 14 residues. The germline V and J ends were trimmed by 5 bases and 5 bases, with 15 bases remaining between them. The CDR3 protein is CASSPYRVLTEAFF. The DNA for the CDR3 is TGTGCCAGCAGCCCGTACAGGGTCTTAACTGAAGCTTTCTTT.